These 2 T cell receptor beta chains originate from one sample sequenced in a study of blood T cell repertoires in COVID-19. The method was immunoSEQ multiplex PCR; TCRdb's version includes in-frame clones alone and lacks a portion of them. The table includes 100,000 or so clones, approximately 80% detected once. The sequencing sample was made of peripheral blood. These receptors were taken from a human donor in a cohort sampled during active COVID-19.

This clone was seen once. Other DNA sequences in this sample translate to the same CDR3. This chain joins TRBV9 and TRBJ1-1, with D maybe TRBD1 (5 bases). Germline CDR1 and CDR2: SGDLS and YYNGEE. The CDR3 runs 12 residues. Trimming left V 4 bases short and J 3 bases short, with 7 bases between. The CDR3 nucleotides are TGTGCCAGCAGCCCCAGGGACACTGAAGCTTTCTTT. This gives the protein CASSPRDTEAFF.

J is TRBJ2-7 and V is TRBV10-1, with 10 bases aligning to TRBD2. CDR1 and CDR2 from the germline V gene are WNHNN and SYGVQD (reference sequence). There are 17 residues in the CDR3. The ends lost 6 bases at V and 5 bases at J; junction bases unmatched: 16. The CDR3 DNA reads TGCGCCAGCAGCTTGAAGGCCAGCGGGAGGGCCCCGAACGAGCAGTACTTC. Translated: CASSLKASGRAPNEQYF.